The sequence of this TCR beta chain was determined in a study of vaccination and CD4 T cells after COVID-19. The wider study: At a median 72 days (range 14 to 241) after dose two, post-vaccine samples were obtained.

The V segment lost 8 bases and the J segment 7 bases; nucleotides outside the gene matches: 12. In germline, CDR1 is MNHNS, CDR2 SASEGT. This CDR3 is built from 15 residues. From the PCR reads, TCRdb called clonotypes with MiXCR, one entry per CDR3 protein. The table records over 25,000 distinct CDR3 sequences, approximately 51% of them present only once. Stated time point: late sampling 161 to 241 days after vaccination in a few convalescent patients. The specimen comprised CD4+ T cells from blood, sampled about 7 months after SARS-CoV-2 vaccination. This receptor was obtained from a human donor who had recovered from COVID-19. The chain has TRBV6-1 and TRBJ1-1; 11 nucleotides match TRBD1. CDR3 sequence (DNA): TGTGCCAGCGGGAACTTGGGACAGGGGGTTCGTGAAGCTTTCTTT. Encoded protein: CASGNLGQGVREAFF.